The 22 T cell receptor beta chains below come from one sample, sequenced in a study of T cells expressing NK-cell markers. With the 5' RACE reads reprocessed, TCRdb shows one record per CDR3 protein and no DNA. This sample carries almost 450,000 distinct CDR3 sequences, with 7.3% going to the ten biggest clones. The sample taken for sequencing was blood T cells: a sorted CD56 or NKG2C T cell subset, CD4+ or CD8+ T cells, or bulk PBMC T cells (not recorded which). The source is a woman aged 18 to 75 in good health.

The rearrangement uses TRBV7-2 and TRBJ2-7; checking the TCRdb D call of TRBD1 is not possible without DNA. The V gene's germline CDR1 is SGHTA and CDR2 FQGNSA. The CDR3 sequence is 13 residues long. The CDR3 is CASTPFLGYEQYF.

This CDR3 reads CASSGQPNSNQPQHF. The chain recombines TRBV12-3 or TRBV12-4 with TRBJ1-5; the D call of TRBD1 rests on TCRdb alone, since no DNA is present to check it. The CDR3 extends over 15 amino acids.

The chain uses TRBV4-3 and TRBJ2-2. CDR3 length: 13 amino acids. CDR1 is LGHNA and CDR2 is YSLEER in the germline V gene. The CDR3 is CASSQLLSGELFF.

The gene calls are TRBV28 and TRBJ1-6. The CDR3 sequence is 16 residues long. Germline values: CDR1 MDHEN, CDR2 SYDVKM. The CDR3 is CASSLVGVSYNSPLHF.

This chain joins TRBV4-1 and TRBJ2-3; checking the TCRdb D call of TRBD2 is not possible without DNA. CDR3 length: 16 amino acids. Germline V lookup: CDR1 MGHRA, CDR2 YSYEKL. The CDR3 sequence is CASSQGPLVTTDTQYF.

The rearrangement joins TRBV2 to TRBJ2-3. Germline values: CDR1 SNHLY, CDR2 FYNNEI. The CDR3 extends over 11 amino acids. CDR3 loop: CASSEPDTQYF.

This chain links TRBV12-3 or TRBV12-4 with TRBJ1-4. This CDR3 spans 15 amino acids. CDR3: CASSLQDPTNEKLFF.

The chain uses TRBV6-1 and TRBJ2-7; TCRdb's D call, TRBD1, is unchecked because there is no DNA. The V gene's germline CDR1 is MNHNS and CDR2 SASEGT. This CDR3 comprises 14 residues. The CDR3 here is CASSQGHISYEQYF.

The gene calls are TRBV5-1 and TRBJ2-7. The CDR3 runs to 15 residues. Germline V lookup: CDR1 SGHRS, CDR2 YFSETQ. The CDR3: CASSLTQGRSYEQYF.

J is TRBJ1-2 and V is TRBV18; TCRdb calls TRBD1, which cannot be checked without DNA. Per germline, CDR1 KGHSH and CDR2 LQKENI. This CDR3 has 15 amino acids. CDR3 sequence: CASSPPLSQGDGYTF. Complete variable domain (other parts from reference TRBV18 and TRBJ1-2): NAGVMQNPRHLVRRRGQEARLRCSPMKGHSHVYWYRQLPEEGLKFMVYLQKENIIDESGMPKERFSAEFPKEGPSILRIQQVVRGDSAAYFCASSPPLSQGDGYTFGSGTRLTVV.

The chain couples TRBV20-1 to TRBJ1-1; the TCRdb call, TRBD1, lacks DNA for checking. The CDR3 is 13 amino acids. The germline V gene encodes CDR1 DFQATT and CDR2 SNEGSKA (reference sequence). The chain's CDR3 is CSAPQGYGTEAFF.

The chain recombines TRBV6-1 with TRBJ2-5; the TRBD2 assignment by TCRdb is unverifiable without DNA. Germline CDR1 MNHNS, CDR2 SASEGT. The CDR3 extends over 16 amino acids. This CDR3 is CASSAPPAAYQETQYF.

This rearrangement joins TRBV12-3 or TRBV12-4 to TRBJ1-2; the TCRdb D gene call, TRBD1, has no DNA to confirm it. The CDR3 consists of 14 residues. The CDR3 sequence is CASTLVSSNYGYTF.

The chain employs TRBV10-3 and TRBJ2-5; TCRdb reports TRBD2, a call that lacks DNA to check it against. Germline-derived CDR1 and CDR2 are ENHRY and SYGVKD. The CDR3 length is 15 residues. CDR3 protein: CAIRTSGGADETQYF.

The rearrangement joins TRBV20-1 to TRBJ2-3; the TCRdb D gene call, TRBD2, has no DNA to confirm it. The germline CDR1 and CDR2 sequences are DFQATT and SNEGSKA (reference sequence). The CDR3 sequence is 15 residues long. CDR3 protein: CSARDRSGSTDTQYF.

The V and J genes are TRBV7-8 and TRBJ2-7; TCRdb's D gene call, TRBD2, goes unchecked for lack of DNA. CDR1 and CDR2 from the germline V gene are SGHVS and FQNEAQ. CDR3 length: 15 residues. CDR3 loop: CASSLYGGSGDEQYF.

V gene TRBV5-1 combines with J gene TRBJ2-5; TCRdb's assignment of TRBD1 cannot be checked, as there is no DNA. The length of the CDR3 is 14 residues. CDR1 and CDR2 (germline): SGHRS, YFSETQ. The CDR3 protein is CATSNNRDQETQYF.

This chain links TRBV4-1 with TRBJ1-2; TCRdb picks TRBD1, but there is no DNA to check that call. The CDR3 spans 15 residues. Germline CDR1 MGHRA, CDR2 YSYEKL. The CDR3 loop reads CASSQLKGAEYGYTF.

The chain has TRBV20-1 and TRBJ1-1. The CDR3 sequence is 14 residues long. Germline V CDR1 and CDR2: DFQATT, SNEGSKA (reference sequence). The CDR3 region is CSARRQRSNTEAFF.

V is TRBV12-3 or TRBV12-4 and J is TRBJ1-2. The CDR3 sequence is 12 residues long. This CDR3 reads CASSSSNYGYTF.

CDR3 sequence reads: CSAGGTSGGGVKNIQYF. V usage is TRBV20-1 and J usage is TRBJ2-4; TCRdb picks TRBD2, but there is no DNA to check that call. CDR3 length: 17 residues. Germline CDR1 DFQATT, CDR2 SNEGSKA (reference sequence).

This chain uses TRBV20-1 with TRBJ2-3; the D call from TCRdb, TRBD1, cannot be confirmed without DNA. The CDR3 covers 13 residues. Germline CDR1 DFQATT, CDR2 SNEGSKA (reference sequence). This CDR3 is CSARVQGPDTQYF.